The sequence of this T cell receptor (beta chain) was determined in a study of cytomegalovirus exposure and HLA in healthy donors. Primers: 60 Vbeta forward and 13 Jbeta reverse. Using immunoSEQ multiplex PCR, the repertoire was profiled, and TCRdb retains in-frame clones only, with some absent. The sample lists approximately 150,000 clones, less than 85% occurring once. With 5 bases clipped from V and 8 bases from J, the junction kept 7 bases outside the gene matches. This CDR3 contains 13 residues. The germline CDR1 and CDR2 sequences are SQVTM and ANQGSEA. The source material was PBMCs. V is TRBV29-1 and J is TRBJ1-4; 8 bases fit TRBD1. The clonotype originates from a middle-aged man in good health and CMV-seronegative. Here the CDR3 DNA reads TGCAGCGTTCAGACAGGGGTGCGAGAAAAACTGTTTTTT. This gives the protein CSVQTGVREKLFF.